Listed below are T cell receptor beta chains from one sample, sequenced in a study of blood T cell repertoires in COVID-19. Profiled with immunoSEQ multiplex PCR; TCRdb holds only in-frame clones, not every one. The data hold almost 500,000 clones, with about 85% observed a single time. Sequencing was done on a sample of PBMCs or T cells enriched from blood (not recorded which). These TCRs come from a woman aged 55-69 years who had recovered from COVID-19. Each CDR3 is given with its conserved first and last residue. The D gene is left open where the match is weak. Rows may omit the clone size; those that give it use once, few, many or a size class.

j_call | d_call | v_call | clone_size | cdr3_aa | cdr3_nt
TRBJ2-1 | - | TRBV28 | - | CASSSDSRNEQFF | TGTGCCAGCAGTTCGGACAGTAGGAATGAGCAGTTCTTC
TRBJ1-2 | - | TRBV12-3/TRBV12-4 | - | CASSLQVFGSYTF | TGTGCCAGCAGTTTGCAGGTCTTTGGTAGCTACACCTTC
TRBJ1-2 | - | TRBV14 | - | CASSQVDGYTF | TGTGCCAGCAGTCAGGTCGACGGCTACACCTTC
TRBJ2-1 | - | TRBV20-1 | once | CSASRNEQFF | TGCAGTGCTAGTCGCAATGAGCAGTTCTTC
TRBJ1-6 | TRBD1 | TRBV2 | once | CASRRQGNSPLHF | TGTGCCAGCCGCCGACAGGGAAATTCACCCCTCCACTTT
TRBJ1-2 | TRBD1 | TRBV30 | - | CAWIKDRGIYGYTF | TGTGCCTGGATTAAGGACAGGGGGATATATGGCTACACCTTC
TRBJ2-1 | TRBD1 | TRBV11-2 | once | CASSSGQVYGNEQFF | TGTGCCAGCAGCTCGGGACAGGTTTACGGCAATGAGCAGTTCTTC
TRBJ1-6 | - | TRBV6-5 | - | CASSYGGRSSPLHF | TGTGCCAGCAGTTATGGGGGCAGGAGTTCACCCCTCCACTTT
TRBJ1-6 | - | TRBV28 | once | CASAGVTYNSPLHF | TGTGCCAGCGCGGGAGTTACCTATAATTCACCCCTCCACTTT
TRBJ1-6 | - | TRBV19 | few | CASSREGENSPLHF | TGTGCCAGTAGCCGCGAGGGGGAAAATTCACCCCTCCACTTT
TRBJ2-7 | - | TRBV6-5 | - | CASSSGGVRGAYEQYF | TGTGCCAGCAGTTCTGGGGGGGTCAGGGGTGCCTACGAGCAGTACTTC
TRBJ1-1 | TRBD1 | TRBV28 | - | CASSFTGVGRTEAFF | TGTGCCAGCAGTTTTACAGGGGTGGGGAGGACTGAAGCTTTCTTT
TRBJ2-3 | TRBD2 | TRBV4-1 | - | CASSQDLSLAGVTDTQYF | TGCGCCAGCAGCCAAGATCTGAGTCTAGCGGGGGTCACAGATACGCAGTATTTT
TRBJ1-5 | - | TRBV28 | - | CASRRGTWGVGSNQPQHF | TGTGCCAGCAGACGGGGTACCTGGGGAGTCGGTAGCAATCAGCCCCAGCATTTT
TRBJ1-6 | TRBD1 | TRBV12-5 | - | CASGLAGQGFLALHF | TGTGCTAGTGGTTTAGCAGGACAGGGTTTTTTAGCCCTCCACTTT
TRBJ1-4 | - | TRBV29-1 | - | CSVVQTTTNEKLFF | TGCAGCGTTGTTCAGACTACAACTAATGAAAAACTGTTTTTT
TRBJ2-1 | - | TRBV6-5 | - | CASNPQGLYNEQFF | TGTGCCAGCAACCCGCAGGGGCTTTACAATGAGCAGTTCTTC
TRBJ2-7 | TRBD1 | TRBV11-2 | - | CASSPKTGPYEQYF | TGTGCCAGCAGCCCCAAGACAGGGCCCTACGAGCAGTACTTC
TRBJ1-5 | - | TRBV5-8 | - | CASSFAGAGQPQHF | TGTGCCAGCAGCTTTGCGGGGGCTGGCCAGCCCCAGCATTTT
TRBJ2-4 | - | TRBV6-6 | - | CASSPFPGSYAKNIQYF | TGTGCCAGCAGTCCCTTTCCGGGATCCTACGCCAAAAACATTCAGTACTTC
TRBJ1-5 | - | TRBV4-1 | - | CASSQVVSSNQPQHF | TGCGCCAGCAGCCAAGTGGTCAGTAGCAATCAGCCCCAGCATTTT
TRBJ2-1 | TRBD1 | TRBV25-1 | - | CASRGQGTYNEQFF | TGTGCCAGCAGAGGACAGGGCACCTACAATGAGCAGTTCTTC
TRBJ1-5 | TRBD1 | TRBV6-1 | - | CASSDQRPGQGAHVNQPQHF | TGTGCCAGCAGTGATCAACGACCGGGACAGGGGGCGCATGTGAATCAGCCCCAGCATTTT
TRBJ1-1 | TRBD1 | TRBV10-3 | - | CAIRTDRGATEAFF | TGTGCCATCAGGACGGACAGGGGGGCGACTGAAGCTTTCTTT
TRBJ1-1 | TRBD1 | TRBV7-9 | - | CASRSDRANTEAFF | TGTGCCAGCAGATCAGACAGGGCGAACACTGAAGCTTTCTTT
TRBJ2-5 | TRBD2 | TRBV7-2 | - | CASSLNGRGGWETQYF | TGTGCCAGCAGCTTAAACGGACGGGGGGGCTGGGAGACCCAGTACTTC
TRBJ2-3 | TRBD2 | TRBV6-5 | few | CASSYSTSGYTDTQYF | TGTGCCAGCAGTTACTCGACTAGCGGATACACAGATACGCAGTATTTT
TRBJ2-6 | - | TRBV3-1/TRBV3-2 | - | CASSWLRGPGANVLTF | TGTGCCAGCAGTTGGCTCAGGGGTCCTGGGGCCAACGTCCTGACTTTC
TRBJ1-4 | - | TRBV5-4 | - | CASSLTGLSNEKLFF | TGTGCCAGCAGCTTGACTGGTCTCTCTAATGAAAAACTGTTTTTT
TRBJ2-3 | TRBD1 | TRBV5-1 | - | CASRGGQITDTQYF | TGCGCCAGCAGAGGGGGACAGATCACAGATACGCAGTATTTT
TRBJ2-3 | TRBD1 | TRBV29-1 | once | CSVEVGGRTDTQYF | TGCAGCGTTGAAGTAGGGGGCCGCACAGATACGCAGTATTTT
TRBJ1-6 | - | TRBV12-3/TRBV12-4 | - | CASSLSYNSPLHF | TGTGCCAGCAGTTTGAGTTATAATTCACCCCTCCACTTT
TRBJ2-2 | - | TRBV24-1 | - | CATSDTGPGELFF | TGTGCCACCAGTGATACAGGGCCCGGGGAGCTGTTTTTT
TRBJ1-1 | - | TRBV7-6 | - | CASSSRPGVGRGTEAFF | TGTGCCAGCAGCTCACGACCTGGTGTAGGCCGGGGCACTGAAGCTTTCTTT
TRBJ1-6 | - | TRBV11-2 | - | CASSGTRGRVSPLHF | TGTGCCAGCAGTGGAACGAGGGGGAGGGTTTCACCCCTCCACTTT
TRBJ2-1 | TRBD1 | TRBV10-3 | few | CAISETGQGRNEQFF | TGTGCCATCAGTGAGACGGGACAGGGCCGCAATGAGCAGTTCTTC
TRBJ2-7 | - | TRBV6-5 | - | CASSSQSSSYEQYF | TGTGCCAGCAGCTCACAGTCATCTTCCTACGAGCAGTACTTC
TRBJ1-3 | - | TRBV12-5 | - | CASGLVLGGPGRNTIYF | TGTGCTAGTGGTTTGGTACTGGGGGGACCTGGGAGAAACACCATATATTTT
TRBJ1-2 | - | TRBV4-2 | once | CASSQAQTGYGYTF | TGTGCCAGCAGCCAAGCCCAGACAGGCTATGGCTACACCTTC
TRBJ1-1 | TRBD1 | TRBV27 | - | CASSPRQGNTEAFF | TGTGCCAGCAGTCCCAGACAGGGGAACACTGAAGCTTTCTTT
TRBJ2-3 | TRBD2 | TRBV2 | - | CASSRRGGGAVTDTQYF | TGTGCCAGCAGTCGGCGAGGCGGGGGGGCCGTCACAGATACGCAGTATTTT
TRBJ2-5 | - | TRBV13 | - | CASSPGLLQETQYF | TGTGCCAGCAGTCCAGGGCTGCTCCAAGAGACCCAGTACTTC
TRBJ1-5 | - | TRBV2 | - | CASSEMTFSAGPQHF | TGTGCCAGCAGTGAAATGACCTTCTCGGCGGGGCCCCAGCATTTT
TRBJ1-2 | TRBD1 | TRBV24-1 | - | CATSGDRLDGYTF | TGTGCCACCAGTGGGGACAGGCTAGATGGCTACACCTTC
TRBJ2-1 | TRBD2 | TRBV3-1/TRBV3-2 | - | CASSLTSGGVEQFF | TGTGCCAGCAGCCTGACTAGCGGGGGGGTCGAGCAGTTCTTC
TRBJ1-2 | TRBD1 | TRBV27 | once | CASGTGLENYGYTF | TGTGCCAGCGGGACAGGGTTAGAGAACTATGGCTACACCTTC